This is a list of T cell receptor beta chains from one sample in a study of blood T cell repertoires in COVID-19. Method: immunoSEQ multiplex PCR; TCRdb's copy keeps in-frame clones and lacks some. Here the sample spans under 250,000 clones, roughly 80% being singletons. The sample was peripheral blood. These receptors were obtained from an elderly man with acute or convalescent COVID-19. CDR3s include the opening cysteine and the closing phenylalanine or tryptophan. Each record gives: CDR3 protein, CDR3 DNA, V gene, J gene, D gene, clone size. D genes are given only for firm matches. Size is stated for part of the rows, as once, few or many counts, or as a class when the clone is expanded.

CASSLAIQETQYF	TGCGCCAGCAGCTTGGCAATCCAAGAGACCCAGTACTTC	TRBV5-1	TRBJ2-5	.	.
CASRGFRGYFDTFF	TGTGCCAGCAGGGGTTTCCGGGGTTATTTTGATACTTTCTTT	TRBV6-5	TRBJ1-1	.	.
CASSVAPLSGRARGTDTQYF	TGTGCCAGCAGCGTAGCGCCTCTGAGCGGGAGGGCCAGGGGCACAGATACGCAGTATTTT	TRBV9	TRBJ2-3	TRBD2	few
CASSLEQGAIYEQYF	TGCGCCAGCAGCCTAGAACAGGGAGCCATCTACGAGCAGTACTTC	TRBV4-1	TRBJ2-7	.	few
CASSYSPRGDYGYTF	TGTGCCAGCAGTTACTCCCCCAGGGGAGACTATGGCTACACCTTC	TRBV6-5	TRBJ1-2	.	.
CAWDTGGSYEQYF	TGTGCCTGGGATACGGGAGGGTCCTACGAGCAGTACTTC	TRBV30	TRBJ2-7	TRBD2	.
CASSSPRSRSSYNSPLHF	TGTGCCAGCAGCTCGCCAAGGTCACGGAGCTCCTATAATTCACCCCTCCACTTT	TRBV7-8	TRBJ1-6	.	once
CASSRLAVANEQFF	TGTGCCAGCAGTCGACTAGCTGTGGCCAATGAGCAGTTCTTC	TRBV2	TRBJ2-1	TRBD2	.
CASSLTGGNSYEQYF	TGTGCCAGCAGCTTAACAGGGGGCAACTCCTACGAGCAGTACTTC	TRBV7-9	TRBJ2-7	TRBD1	.
CASRGQGLNNEQFF	TGCGCCAGCAGAGGGCAGGGGCTGAACAATGAGCAGTTCTTC	TRBV5-1	TRBJ2-1	.	.
CASSFGSTSGNTIYF	TGTGCCAGCAGCTTTGGCTCAACCTCTGGAAACACCATATATTTT	TRBV5-4	TRBJ1-3	.	.
CASSQALSGGHYGYTF	TGTGCCAGCAGCCAAGCCCTTTCAGGGGGGCACTATGGCTACACCTTC	TRBV2	TRBJ1-2	TRBD1	.
CASSITGTSNYGYTF	TGCGCCAGCAGCATTACAGGGACCTCTAACTATGGCTACACCTTC	TRBV5-1	TRBJ1-2	.	few
CASSPVHQDQPQHF	TGTGCCAGCAGCCCAGTGCATCAAGATCAGCCCCAGCATTTT	TRBV28	TRBJ1-5	.	.
CASTISGGAVYEQYF	TGTGCCAGCACCATAAGCGGGGGGGCGGTCTACGAGCAGTACTTC	TRBV6-5	TRBJ2-7	TRBD2	.
CASSYMRGRGNTIYF	TGTGCCAGCAGTTACATGAGGGGGCGAGGAAACACCATATATTTT	TRBV6-5	TRBJ1-3	TRBD1	.